This TCR beta chain was observed in a study of read filtering for tumor transcriptome and immune sequencing. General study points: Single-read clonotypes: approximately 87% of IR-seq clonotypes (about 3.5% of reads), 74.6% of RNA-seq clonotypes (44.6% of reads).

To note about this clonotype: Its target is unknown. An end of the junction differs from the germline gene, which may be a read error.

The library was built from about 400 ng RNA with molecular barcoded adaptors for alpha/delta and beta/gamma chains. TCRdb ran MiXCR on the reads and lists one entry per CDR3 protein. Here the sample spans some 39,000 distinct CDR3 sequences, about 14% being singletons. From germline, CDR1 is MGHRA and CDR2 YSYEKL. The CDR3 runs to 17 residues. Sequencing input: a population of CD138-negative cells sorted from bone marrow. The gene calls are TRBV4-1 and TRBJ2-4; a weak D match, TRBD2 (6 bases). The sequence came from a donor aged 40 or over with multiple myeloma. The CDR3 spells CASSQGGGTGTKNIQYF. The CDR3 DNA sequence: TGTGCCAGCAGCCAAGGAGGAGGGACCGGGACCAAAAACATTCAGTACTTC.